Each of the 4 T cell receptor beta chains below was sequenced from the same sample in a study of T cell responses to AZD1222 COVID-19 vaccine (dated by TCRdb to about 2021). The library was prepared using the immunoSEQ multiplex PCR assay. Not all clones reach the TCRdb copy of this immuneACCESS table, which keeps in-frame sequences only. Checked studies attribute under half of the gap to unresolved V genes and leave the rest unexplained. The sample data list roughly 150,000 clones, and 80% to 95% of these were observed just once. The ten largest clonotypes hold about 2.3% of the sample. This sample's time point label indicates: baseline before first vaccination. This specimen was peripheral blood, taken on day 0 of AZD1222 vaccination. The receptors come from an adult in good health.

This rearrangement joins TRBV19 to TRBJ1-2; D not resolved. CDR1 and CDR2 (germline): LNHDA, SQIVND (reference sequence). The CDR3 runs 14 residues. V lost 6 bases and J 4 bases, leaving 15 bases between the germline ends. CDR3 DNA: TGTGCCAGTAGCCCCCCCACATTCGGCTATGGCTACACCTTC. Its translation: CASSPPTFGYGYTF.

This clone appeared a single time. The V gene is TRBV7-3, the J gene TRBJ2-7; 10 nucleotides align to TRBD1. V lost 5 bases to trimming and J lost 6 bases; unmatched junction nucleotides: 7. Germline V gene sequence: CDR1 SGHTA, CDR2 FQGTGA. The length of the CDR3 is 14 residues. CDR3 amino acids: CASSIGTGVAEQYF. The CDR3 DNA reads TGTGCCAGCAGCATAGGGACAGGGGTCGCCGAGCAGTACTTC.

The V and J genes are TRBV3-1 (or the pseudogene TRBV3-2) and TRBJ2-2; TRBD1 aligns across 8 bases. Per the germline V gene, CDR1 is LGHDT and CDR2 is YNNKEL (reference sequence). V gave up 4 bases and J gave up 6 bases; unmatched junction bases: 7. The CDR3 length is 15 residues. The CDR3 sequence is CASSLRTGMAGELFF. DNA of the CDR3: TGTGCCAGCAGCCTCAGGACAGGGATGGCCGGGGAGCTGTTTTTT.

The chain is built from TRBV7-2 and TRBJ1-2; no clear D. Germline V gene lookup returns CDR1 SGHTA and CDR2 FQGNSA. The length of the CDR3 is 14 residues. V was clipped by 5 bases and J by 8 bases, with 18 bases between them. The CDR3: CASSLGRQAGGYTF. In nucleotides, the CDR3 is TGTGCCAGCAGCCTGGGGAGGCAGGCAGGCGGCTACACCTTC.